Listed here are 24 T cell receptor beta chains from one sample, sequenced in a study of CD8+CD57+ T cells in acquired aplastic anemia. TCR beta VDJ and CDR3 profiles were obtained from a genomic DNA template. TCRdb reprocessed the reads with MiXCR, giving one entry per CDR3 protein. Of a few hundred thousand distinct CDR3 sequences in the sample, approximately 60% are singletons; the top ten hold around 32%. Sequences were obtained from sorted CD4+, CD8+, or CD8+CD57+ T cells (not recorded which) from PBMCs. Every receptor here comes from a human donor in good health.

This chain links TRBV7-6 with TRBJ2-7, with TRBD1 identical over 10 bases. This CDR3 region has 14 residues. Germline values: CDR1 SGHVS, CDR2 FNYEAQ. The J segment lost 7 bases and the V segment lost 5 bases, leaving 8 bases of the junction unmatched. In nucleotides, the CDR3 is TGTGCCAGCAGCCGTGACAGGGGGCTCGGGGAGCAGTACTTC. Its translation: CASSRDRGLGEQYF.

The CDR3, as DNA: TGCAGTGCTAGATCCGTGGCCAGAGCCGATTCACCCCTCCACTTT. Translating gives CSARSVARADSPLHF. The chain has TRBV20-1 and TRBJ1-6; D uncertain. With 2 bases removed from V and 8 bases from J, the gap between germline ends came to 16 bases. The CDR3 sequence is 15 residues long. Germline V gene lookup returns CDR1 DFQATT and CDR2 SNEGSKA (reference sequence).

V and J are TRBV5-1 and TRBJ2-7; 8 positions match TRBD2. The germline CDR1 and CDR2 sequences are SGHRS and YFSETQ. V trimming: 3 bases; J trimming: 6 bases; junction bases outside the gene matches: 5. CDR3 length: 13 amino acids. The CDR3 region is CASSSREGGEQYF. CDR3 DNA sequence: TGCGCCAGCAGCTCCCGGGAGGGGGGCGAGCAGTACTTC.

V and J are TRBV29-1 and TRBJ2-7; 8 bases are a match to TRBD1. V lost 5 bases to trimming and J lost 7 bases; unmatched junction nucleotides: 13. The CDR3 totals 14 residues. The germline gives CDR1 SQVTM, CDR2 ANQGSEA. The CDR3 here is CSVPTGDRTGEQYF. The CDR3 DNA reads as TGCAGCGTTCCCACAGGGGACAGGACGGGGGAGCAGTACTTC.

This clonotype was seen only once. V gene TRBV5-4 combines with J gene TRBJ2-3, with 11 bases lining up with TRBD2. The ends lost 4 bases at V and 2 bases at J; junction bases unmatched: 6. The CDR3 spans 16 residues. Germline V lookup: CDR1 SGHNT, CDR2 YYREEE (reference sequence). CDR3 sequence reads: CASSNPGLADTDTQYF. As DNA, the CDR3 is TGTGCCAGCAGCAACCCGGGACTAGCGGACACAGATACGCAGTATTTT.

The chain combines TRBV7-9 with TRBJ1-2, with D perhaps matching TRBD1 (5 bases). The germline V and J ends were trimmed by 4 bases and 3 bases, with 12 bases remaining between them. Germline V gene lookup returns CDR1 SEHNR and CDR2 FQNEAQ (reference sequence). The CDR3 is 14 amino acids. DNA for the CDR3: TGTGCCAGCAGCTCGCCCGGGGCCGACTATGGCTACACCTTC. Protein product: CASSSPGADYGYTF.

The chain uses TRBV25-1 and TRBJ1-6; TRBD1 is a possible D gene (6 bases). Germline-derived CDR1 and CDR2 are MGHDK and SYGVNS. CDR3 length: 16 amino acids. Trimming took off 8 bases at V and 0 bases at J, with 14 bases between the two ends. The CDR3 here is CASADSFSSYNSPLHF. The CDR3 DNA is TGTGCCAGCGCGGACAGTTTCAGCTCCTATAATTCACCCCTCCACTTT.

The chain couples TRBV7-9 to TRBJ2-7; 8 positions match TRBD2. Germline CDR1 and CDR2: SEHNR and FQNEAQ (reference sequence). The CDR3 has 15 residues. V was pared by 5 bases and J by 3 bases, with 9 bases of the junction left unmatched. The CDR3 DNA is TGTGCCAGCAGCACCCGGGGGAGCGGGGGCTACGAGCAGTACTTC. Protein sequence: CASSTRGSGGYEQYF.

In this sample, this clonotype turned up many times. The rearrangement uses TRBV5-4 and TRBJ2-7, with 8 nucleotides matching TRBD1. Germline CDR1 reads SGHNT; CDR2 reads YYREEE (reference sequence). This CDR3 is 15 amino acids long. The J segment lost 5 bases and the V segment lost 4 bases, leaving 11 bases of the junction unmatched. The DNA for the CDR3 is TGTGCCAGCAGCCTCCTAGGACAGGGCGGCAACGAGCAGTACTTC. Its protein product is CASSLLGQGGNEQYF.

This clonotype was picked up many times. The J gene is TRBJ1-5, the V gene TRBV6-5; D might be TRBD1 (6 bases). The CDR3 sequence is 14 residues long. The germline V and J ends were trimmed by 2 bases and 9 bases, with 14 bases remaining between them. CDR1 and CDR2 from the germline V gene are MNHEY and SVGAGI. This CDR3 is CASSYGGAFGPQHF. The CDR3 coding sequence is TGTGCCAGCAGTTACGGGGGGGCCTTTGGGCCCCAGCATTTT.

This clonotype was counted at least ten times. The gene calls are TRBV3-1 and TRBJ1-2; a weak D match, TRBD1 (6 bases). The germline gives CDR1 LGHDT, CDR2 YNNKEL (reference sequence). Trimming took 4 bases from V and 6 from J, leaving 15 bases between them. The CDR3 consists of 14 residues. This chain's CDR3 is CASSPPGARDGYTF. The CDR3 DNA reads TGTGCCAGCAGCCCGCCGGGGGCGAGGGATGGCTACACCTTC.

J is TRBJ1-2 and V is TRBV20-1; 9 bases agree with TRBD1. Looked up from germline, CDR1 is DFQATT and CDR2 is SNEGSKA (reference sequence). Trimming at V came to 5 bases and at J to 7 bases, leaving 5 bases not matched to a gene. The CDR3 loop spans 12 amino acids. This CDR3 is CSAAGQGGGYTF. Written as DNA, the CDR3 is TGCAGTGCTGCGGGACAGGGTGGTGGCTACACCTTC.

This sequence joins TRBV7-6 and TRBJ1-2, with 7 bases fitting TRBD1. The CDR3 runs 13 residues. The V and J ends lost 4 bases and 7 bases, in that order; junction bases with no gene match: 6. CDR1 and CDR2 from the germline V gene are SGHVS and FNYEAQ. CDR3 in amino acids: CASSSEGARGYTF. CDR3 nucleotides: TGTGCCAGCAGCTCCGAGGGGGCGCGTGGCTACACCTTC.

Only a few counts were recorded for this clonotype. A single base separates this from a much larger clone, so it may be a read error. Here the CDR3 omits its conserved ending phenylalanine or tryptophan, so a read error is the likely source. This rearrangement joins TRBV20-1 to TRBJ1-2; D is possibly TRBD1 (6 bases). The V end lost 6 bases, the J end lost 7 bases, and 15 bases lay between the germline ends. Germline loops: CDR1 DFQATT, CDR2 SNEGSKA (reference sequence). The CDR3 is made up of 12 amino acids. In DNA, the CDR3 is TGCAGTGCCCAGCCAGGGGTGGGTGGCTACACCCTC. As protein: CSAQPGVGGYTL.

This sequence joins TRBV2 and TRBJ1-2; D might be TRBD1 (5 bases). In germline, CDR1 is SNHLY, CDR2 FYNNEI. The CDR3 is 15 amino acids. V was clipped by 6 bases and J by 3 bases, with 17 bases between them. The CDR3 sequence is CASSVTDKGDYGYTF. The CDR3 DNA follows: TGTGCCAGCAGCGTTACGGACAAAGGGGACTATGGCTACACCTTC.

The V call is TRBV9, the J call TRBJ1-2; the D gene is possibly TRBD1 (6 bases). CDR1 and CDR2 (germline): SGDLS, YYNGEE. Trimming removed 7 bases at V and 7 bases at J, with 14 bases between. The CDR3 extends over 12 amino acids. The CDR3: CASGGRAGGYTF. The CDR3, as DNA: TGTGCCAGCGGGGGCAGGGCGGGTGGCTACACCTTC.

This chain connects TRBV2 to TRBJ1-2; perhaps TRBD1 as D (6 bases). V lost 0 bases to trimming and J lost 5 bases, with 16 bases between them. CDR1 is SNHLY and CDR2 is FYNNEI in the germline V gene. This CDR3 has 16 residues. CDR3 in DNA: TGTGCCAGCAGTGAAGCGCAGGCAGGGGTAGGGTATGGCTACACCTTC. Protein sequence: CASSEAQAGVGYGYTF.

This clonotype was observed a handful of times. V and J are TRBV10-1 and TRBJ1-6; D is unresolved. This CDR3 contains 13 residues. Germline lookup yields CDR1 WNHNN and CDR2 SYGVQD (reference sequence). Between the trimmed V and J ends, which lost 6 bases and 0 bases, there was a span of 3 bases. The CDR3 sequence is CASRVSYNSPLHF. In DNA, the CDR3 is TGCGCCAGCAGGGTCTCCTATAATTCACCCCTCCACTTT.

The rearrangement links TRBV25-1 to TRBJ1-5; D is possibly TRBD1 (5 bases). Germline assignment: CDR1 MGHDK and CDR2 SYGVNS. V lost 3 bases and J lost 6, with 9 bases in between. The CDR3 contains 13 residues. The CDR3 loop is CASSDQGVQPQHF. DNA of the CDR3: TGTGCCAGCAGTGATCAGGGCGTTCAGCCCCAGCATTTT.

This clonotype was recorded many times. The chain joins TRBV7-8 to TRBJ1-1; D call uncertain. The CDR3 length is 16 residues. CDR1 is SGHVS, CDR2 FQNEAQ, per germline. Trimming removed 3 bases from V and 0 bases from J, with 14 bases in between. The CDR3 DNA is TGTGCCAGCAGCTTTGGGTCAGGTAGAATGAACACTGAAGCTTTCTTT. Translating it yields CASSFGSGRMNTEAFF.

The chain links TRBV19 to TRBJ1-1, with 7 bases identical to TRBD1. V gave up 6 bases and J gave up 7 bases; unmatched junction bases: 11. The CDR3 is made up of 14 amino acids. In germline, CDR1 is LNHDA, CDR2 SQIVND (reference sequence). The CDR3 sequence: CASRGLGQNVEAFF. The CDR3 DNA follows: TGTGCCAGTAGGGGCCTGGGACAGAACGTTGAAGCTTTCTTT.

The chain carries TRBV24-1 and TRBJ2-2; 8 nucleotides match TRBD1. The germline V gene encodes CDR1 KGHDR and CDR2 SFDVKD. The CDR3 consists of 14 residues. Trimming at V came to 9 bases and at J to 0 bases, leaving 2 bases not matched to a gene. The CDR3 sequence is CATGQGPNTGELFF. CDR3 DNA: TGTGCCACCGGACAGGGACCGAACACCGGGGAGCTGTTTTTT.

This clonotype appeared a few times. V gene TRBV5-6 combines with J gene TRBJ2-7; D possibly matches TRBD1 or TRBD2 (6 bases each). V was clipped by 4 bases and J by 0 bases, with 11 bases between them. Germline CDR1 is SGHDT and CDR2 is YYEEEE. The CDR3 runs 14 residues. This CDR3 is CASSQGGGSYEQYF. The DNA for the CDR3 is TGTGCCAGCAGCCAAGGGGGAGGCTCCTACGAGCAGTACTTC.

The chain employs TRBV20-1 and TRBJ1-2; no clear D. This CDR3 has 10 amino acids. The germline V gene has CDR1 DFQATT and CDR2 SNEGSKA (reference sequence). V lost 2 bases, J lost 8 bases, and 6 bases lay in between. For the CDR3, the DNA is TGCAGTGCTAGAAATGGAGGCTACACCTTC. Amino acid sequence: CSARNGGYTF.